This T cell receptor beta chain appears in the sequencing data of a study of metastatic and nonmetastatic thyroid tumors. On the study more broadly: Both malignant and benign thyroid patients supplied peripheral blood and tumor or nodule tissue samples, across which the repertoires of these patients were then compared.

Study-level findings and limits: In both blood and tumor samples, TCR beta diversity was reported significantly higher for malignant than benign nodules.

Original methodology: Researchers built a distant-metastasis classifier for papillary thyroid cancer that drew on CDR3 differences across clinicopathological groups. TCRdb reassembled clones from the PCR reads with MiXCR. The V and J calls were determined by TCRdb, not by the authors. The sample contains under 75,000 clones, roughly 18% of which appear only once. Trimming took 1 base from V and 3 from J, leaving 13 bases between them. This CDR3 comprises 16 residues. Per germline, CDR1 SGHDT and CDR2 YYEEEE. No treatment of any kind had been given to any patient before thyroid surgery. There are many counts of this clone. No antigen is known for it.

The TCR originated in a female donor with papillary thyroid cancer or a benign thyroid nodule (not recorded which). Some clones in this sample may be carry-over from other donors' samples. V and J are TRBV5-6 and TRBJ2-2; possibly TRBD1 or TRBD2 for D (5 bases each). Input material: blood. The CDR3: CASSLRDRQYTGELFF. The CDR3 region has the DNA TGTGCCAGCAGCTTGAGGGACCGTCAGTACACCGGGGAGCTGTTTTTT. Full variable domain (remainder filled in from reference TRBV5-6 and TRBJ2-2): DAGVTQSPTHLIKTRGQQVTLRCSPKSGHDTVSWYQQALGQGPQFIFQYYEEEERQRGNFPDRFSGHQFPNYSSELNVNALLLGDSALYLCASSLRDRQYTGELFFGEGSRLTVL.